Following are 16 T cell receptor beta chains from one sample sequenced in a study of vaccination effects on CD4 cells after COVID-19. Cells that had been cultured for less than 13 days were the source of isolated CD4+ T cells. Every participant took two doses of the BNT162b2 or mRNA-1273 vaccine. No antigen is known for these receptors. Clones were read by immunoSEQ multiplex PCR, and TCRdb kept only the in-frame ones, dropping some. The data contain 7,500 to 10,000 clones, approximately 76% of them singletons. The source material was CD4+ T cells from PBMCs cultured without peptide, sampled after COVID-19 vaccination. The source of these receptors is a human donor who received a COVID-19 vaccine.

The gene calls are TRBV5-3 and TRBJ1-1; a weak D match, TRBD1 (5 bases). TRBV5-3 is marked as an open reading frame, function uncertain. Between the trimmed V and J ends, which lost 0 bases and 4 bases, there was a span of 16 bases. CDR3 length: 16 residues. CDR3 coding DNA: TGTGCCAGAAGCTTGGTGGGGGAAGGCGGTCCCACTGAAGCTTTCTTT. Encoded protein: CARSLVGEGGPTEAFF.

The chain combines TRBV6-2 or TRBV6-3 with TRBJ1-1, with 7 positions matching TRBD1. J was trimmed by 7 bases and V by 0 bases; bases with no gene match: 11. This CDR3 is built from 16 residues. The V gene's germline CDR1 is MNHEY and CDR2 SVGEGT. The CDR3 region is CASSYSYNNRGLEAFF. Here the CDR3 DNA reads TGTGCCAGCAGTTACTCTTACAACAACAGGGGCCTTGAAGCTTTCTTT.

The chain combines TRBV10-3 with TRBJ1-6; 8 bases are a match to TRBD1. The germline V gene has CDR1 ENHRY and CDR2 SYGVKD. The trim removed 7 bases at V and 7 bases at J, leaving 12 bases unmatched. The CDR3 covers 16 residues. DNA for the CDR3: TGTGCCATCACCGCCGAAAGACAGGGGAGCAATTCACCCCTCCACTTT. Protein: CAITAERQGSNSPLHF.

J is TRBJ1-2 and V is TRBV2; no definite D call. Germline lookup yields CDR1 SNHLY and CDR2 FYNNEI. This CDR3 has 13 residues. V lost 3 bases and J lost 2, with 7 bases in between. For the CDR3, the DNA is TGTGCCAGCAGTGATAGTCAGAACTATGGCTACACCTTC. Translating gives CASSDSQNYGYTF.

The rearrangement links TRBV4-3 to TRBJ2-2; D perhaps matches TRBD2 (6 bases). CDR3 length: 16 residues. Germline CDR1 and CDR2: LGHNA and YSLEER. The V gene lost 3 bases and the J gene lost 4 bases, with 15 bases spanning the gap. Here the CDR3 DNA reads TGCGCCAGCAGCCAGATATCGACTAGACCCACCGGGGAGCTGTTTTTT. It yields the protein CASSQISTRPTGELFF.

Here the CDR3 DNA reads TGTGCCAGCAGTCCCCTCGGGGGGGACTACAATGAGCAGTTCTTC. It is translated as CASSPLGGDYNEQFF. V gene TRBV2 combines with J gene TRBJ2-1; 8 nucleotides match TRBD2. CDR3 length: 15 residues. Germline CDR1 and CDR2: SNHLY and FYNNEI. Germline trimming cut 5 bases from V and 3 bases from J; bases unmatched to any gene: 6.

The rearrangement uses TRBV27 and TRBJ1-4, with D possibly being TRBD1 (5 bases). Germline assignment: CDR1 MNHEY and CDR2 SMNVEV (reference sequence). The CDR3 is 15 amino acids. V dropped 0 bases and J dropped 5 bases, with 10 bases sitting between them. CDR3 residues: CASSLSGRPNEKLFF. In DNA, the CDR3 is TGTGCCAGCAGTTTATCGGGACGGCCGAATGAAAAACTGTTTTTT.

The chain couples TRBV5-5 to TRBJ1-5, with TRBD1 identical over 10 bases. CDR1 and CDR2 (germline): SGHKS, YYEKEE (reference sequence). This CDR3 spans 14 amino acids. V dropped 0 bases and J dropped 11; count of bases not matched to a gene: 5. The DNA for the CDR3 is TGTGCCAGCAGCTTGGGCCGGGACAGGGGAACCCAGCATTTT. It translates to CASSLGRDRGTQHF.

This clone has only one observation. The chain carries TRBV9 and TRBJ2-7; 9 nucleotides line up with TRBD2. Germline-derived CDR1 and CDR2 are SGDLS and YYNGEE. The V segment lost 5 bases and the J segment 5 bases; nucleotides outside the gene matches: 8. The CDR3 extends over 14 amino acids. CDR3: CASRPSGKTHEQYF. DNA of the CDR3: TGTGCCAGCAGACCTAGCGGGAAAACCCACGAGCAGTACTTC.

This chain joins TRBV2 and TRBJ2-7; the D gene is possibly TRBD1 (6 bases). The CDR3 covers 12 residues. Germline lookup yields CDR1 SNHLY and CDR2 FYNNEI. Trimming shortened V by 8 bases and J by 4 bases, and 12 bases separated the two germline ends. CDR3 bases: TGTGCCAGCGCCCGGACAGTTTACGAGCAGTACTTC. It codes for CASARTVYEQYF.

The rearrangement uses TRBV28 and TRBJ1-5; TRBD1 matches 7 bases. The CDR3 contains 15 residues. Germline V gene lookup returns CDR1 MDHEN and CDR2 SYDVKM. The V and J ends lost 5 bases and 1 base, in that order; junction bases with no gene match: 5. CDR3 in amino acids: CASSLRQGSNQPQHF. DNA of the CDR3: TGTGCCAGCAGTCTCCGACAGGGAAGCAATCAGCCCCAGCATTTT.

This clone appeared a few times. The chain links TRBV19 to TRBJ1-5; D remains ambiguous. The CDR3 runs to 13 residues. Deletions cut 1 base from V and 11 bases from J, with 12 bases between. Per germline, CDR1 LNHDA and CDR2 SQIVND (reference sequence). CDR3 protein: CASSIGPIGAQHF. CDR3 in DNA: TGTGCCAGTAGTATAGGGCCGATCGGAGCCCAGCATTTT.

The V and J genes are TRBV11-2 and TRBJ1-6; D gene ambiguous. Trimming removed 3 bases at V and 6 bases at J, with 12 bases between. The CDR3 totals 15 residues. Germline V gives CDR1 SGHAT, CDR2 FQNNGV. The CDR3 nucleotides read TGTGCCAGCAGCTTTGACCCATCCCCTAATTCACCCCTCCACTTT. Translating gives CASSFDPSPNSPLHF.

The chain couples TRBV7-2 to TRBJ1-2, with D perhaps TRBD1 (6 bases). V was pared by 4 bases and J by 5 bases, with 11 bases between. The germline V gene encodes CDR1 SGHTA and CDR2 FQGNSA. The CDR3 is made up of 13 amino acids. The CDR3 bases are TGTGCCAGCAGCTACCCAGGGGCGTATGGCTACACCTTC. It codes for CASSYPGAYGYTF.

Details on this clone: Its ends do not fully match the called genes, so a read error is possible. This rearrangement joins TRBV18 to TRBJ2-3, with TRBD2 as a possible D gene (5 bases). The germline gives CDR1 KGHSH, CDR2 LQKENI. The CDR3 runs to 16 residues. The CDR3 here is CAGSRLAAPSTDTQYF. The CDR3, as DNA: TGTGCCGGCTCCCGGCTAGCAGCTCCTAGCACAGATACGCAGTATTTT.

This clone has only a few counts. The V call is TRBV18, the J call TRBJ1-5, with TRBD1 as a possible D gene (6 bases). The CDR3 has 15 residues. The germline V gene encodes CDR1 KGHSH and CDR2 LQKENI. The V gene lost 2 bases and the J gene lost 8 bases, with 16 bases spanning the gap. CDR3 sequence reads: CASSPRDNSAKPQHF. The DNA for the CDR3 is TGTGCCAGCTCACCAAGGGACAATTCAGCGAAGCCCCAGCATTTT.